Below, 31 T cell receptor beta chains from the same sample are listed, as sequenced in a study of T cell repertoires in cytomegalovirus infection. MiXCR, run by TCRdb on the reads, gives a single entry per CDR3 protein. This table has some 150,000 distinct CDR3 sequences, roughly 6% appearing once. Material for sequencing was PBMCs. The receptors were gathered from a human donor in good health (CMV status not recorded). Some clones in this sample may be carry-over from other donors' samples.

This clonotype was counted at least ten times. The chain has TRBV14 and TRBJ1-2, with TRBD1 matching over 7 bases. The CDR3 spans 14 residues. The germline V gene has CDR1 SGHDN and CDR2 FVKESK. Trimming at V came to 3 bases and at J to 8 bases, leaving 9 bases not matched to a gene. The CDR3 DNA follows: TGTGCCAGCAGCCAGTGGGACAGCGGCGGCGGCTACACCTTC. Residues: CASSQWDSGGGYTF.

There are many counts of this clonotype. The chain recombines TRBV7-2 with TRBJ1-6; D gene uncertain. This CDR3 has 14 residues. The germline V and J ends were trimmed by 1 base and 10 bases, with 11 bases remaining between them. Per the germline V gene, CDR1 is SGHTA and CDR2 is FQGNSA. The CDR3 nucleotides are TGTGCCAGCAGCTTAGTTAACGACGGGTCACCCCTCCACTTT. Its translation is CASSLVNDGSPLHF.

This clonotype was observed at least ten times. V and J are TRBV29-1 and TRBJ1-1, with unresolved D. The ends were cut back, 5 bases at V and 1 base at J, with 5 bases in the middle. This CDR3 region has 11 residues. Germline CDR1 is SQVTM and CDR2 is ANQGSEA. The CDR3: CSVRENTEAFF. As DNA, the CDR3 is TGCAGCGTTAGGGAGAACACTGAAGCTTTCTTT.

This clonotype was observed once. Since a much larger clone is just one base distant, this may be a read error. This chain links TRBV29-1 with TRBJ1-1, with D perhaps matching TRBD1 (5 bases). The CDR3 has 12 amino acids. From germline, CDR1 is SQVTM and CDR2 ANQGSEA. Trimming left V 3 bases short and J 5 bases short, with 10 bases between. CDR3 sequence: CSVDRERTEAFF. The CDR3 coding sequence is TGCAGCGTTGACAGGGAACGGACTGAAGCTTTCTTT.

This clonotype was detected ten times or more. The chain uses TRBV14 and TRBJ1-2, with 7 bases that match TRBD1. The V gene's germline CDR1 is SGHDN and CDR2 FVKESK. The CDR3 has 17 residues. After removal of 4 bases from V and 2 bases from J, the junction contained 13 bases not matched to a gene. CDR3 residues: CASSPNPGGQRNYGYTF. DNA for the CDR3: TGTGCCAGCAGCCCCAACCCAGGGGGGCAGAGGAACTATGGCTACACCTTC. Looking up the rest from reference TRBV14 and TRBJ1-2 gives the full variable domain: EAGVTQFPSHSVIEKGQTVTLRCDPISGHDNLYWYRRVMGKEIKFLLHFVKESKQDESGMPNNRFLAERTGGTYSTLKVQPAELEDSGVYFCASSPNPGGQRNYGYTFGSGTRLTVV.

This clonotype was found once. This may come from a read error, since a much larger clone is one base off. The chain links TRBV20-1 to TRBJ1-2; 8 bases agree with TRBD1. The CDR3 contains 13 residues. J gave up 7 bases and V 3 bases, and 7 bases lay outside the gene matches. The germline gives CDR1 DFQATT, CDR2 SNEGSKA (reference sequence). Here the CDR3 reads CSARGQVHPGYTF. CDR3 nucleotides: TGCAGTGCTAGGGGACAGGTCCATCCTGGCTACACCTTC.

This clonotype was seen a handful of times. The V and J genes are TRBV20-1 and TRBJ2-7, with a weak D call TRBD2 (5 bases). With 1 base removed from V and 2 bases from J, the gap between germline ends came to 9 bases. Germline CDR1 reads DFQATT; CDR2 reads SNEGSKA (reference sequence). This CDR3 is built from 13 residues. CDR3 in amino acids: CSARVSGTYEQYF. The CDR3 nucleotides read TGCAGTGCTAGAGTTTCGGGAACCTACGAGCAGTACTTC.

The chain is built from TRBV14 and TRBJ2-7; perhaps TRBD1 as D (5 bases). The CDR3 contains 13 residues. The V end was cut by 5 bases, the J end by 2 bases, with 10 bases between. Per the germline V gene, CDR1 is SGHDN and CDR2 is FVKESK. The CDR3 is CASSRQITYEQYF. In DNA, the CDR3 is TGTGCCAGCAGCAGACAGATTACCTACGAGCAGTACTTC.

This clonotype was seen repeatedly, ten times or more. The rearrangement links TRBV18 to TRBJ1-3; weak D call: TRBD1 (6 bases). The CDR3 sequence is 19 residues long. Looked up from germline, CDR1 is KGHSH and CDR2 is LQKENI. V lost 4 bases and J lost 0, with 22 bases in between. CDR3 sequence reads: CASSLGPAGTQSSGNTIYF. The DNA of the CDR3 is TGTGCCAGCTCACTGGGCCCGGCAGGGACACAGAGCTCTGGAAACACCATATATTTT. The entire variable domain, with the rest obtained from reference TRBV18 and TRBJ1-3, is as follows: NAGVMQNPRHLVRRRGQEARLRCSPMKGHSHVYWYRQLPEEGLKFMVYLQKENIIDESGMPKERFSAEFPKEGPSILRIQQVVRGDSAAYFCASSLGPAGTQSSGNTIYFGEGSWLTVV.

This clonotype was counted only a few times. CDR3 bases: TGTGCCAGCAGTCCCGGGACAGGGGGGCAAGAGTACACCGGGGAGCTGTTTTTT. Amino acids: CASSPGTGGQEYTGELFF. The rearrangement joins TRBV12-3 or TRBV12-4 to TRBJ2-2; 11 bases match TRBD1. V lost 5 bases and J lost 3; bases outside the gene matches: 11. The CDR3 consists of 18 residues.

This clonotype was seen a handful of times. This chain links TRBV7-9 with TRBJ2-5; 10 bases are shared with TRBD2. CDR1 SEHNR and CDR2 FQNEAQ come from the germline V gene (reference sequence). This CDR3 has 17 amino acids. The V and J ends lost 3 bases and 0 bases, in that order; junction bases with no gene match: 7. CDR3 sequence (DNA): TGTGCCAGCAGCTTCTTCGGACTAGCGGAGCACCAAGAGACCCAGTACTTC. Amino acids: CASSFFGLAEHQETQYF.

Of note for this clonotype: A much larger clonotype is one base distant, so this may be a read error. This sequence joins TRBV6-6 and TRBJ1-1; the D gene is possibly TRBD1 (5 bases). Per the germline V gene, CDR1 is MNHNY and CDR2 is SVGAGI (reference sequence). The CDR3 is made up of 14 amino acids. The CDR3 DNA reads as TGTGCCAGCAGTTACGCTCGTCGGGGCACTAAAGCTTTCTTT. This encodes CASSYARRGTKAFF.

This clonotype was recorded many times. The chain combines TRBV7-6 with TRBJ2-5; D unclear. Between the trimmed V and J ends, which lost 5 bases and 5 bases, there was a span of 18 bases. The CDR3 loop spans 15 amino acids. CDR1 is SGHVS and CDR2 is FNYEAQ in the germline V gene. The CDR3 loop is CASSADRADGETQYF. CDR3 coding DNA: TGTGCCAGCAGCGCTGACCGGGCCGACGGGGAGACCCAGTACTTC.

At least ten counts were recorded for this clonotype. The V call is TRBV12-3 or TRBV12-4, the J call TRBJ1-5, with D maybe TRBD1 (6 bases). The CDR3 totals 13 residues. V was clipped by 5 bases and J by 4 bases, with 9 bases between them. The CDR3 nucleotides are TGTGCCAGCAGTATAACAGGGAATCAGCCCCAGCATTTT. Its translation: CASSITGNQPQHF.

This clonotype showed up many times. The chain joins TRBV7-2 to TRBJ2-1, with TRBD2 matching 7 bases. CDR1 is SGHTA and CDR2 is FQGNSA in the germline V gene. This CDR3 is 13 amino acids long. Trimming took 1 base from V and 9 from J; bases not matched to a gene: 3. This CDR3 reads CASSLGLAAEQFF. The CDR3 DNA follows: TGTGCCAGCAGCTTAGGTCTAGCGGCTGAGCAGTTCTTC.

There are many counts of this clonotype. The chain has TRBV20-1 and TRBJ2-5; 12 bases match TRBD2. The CDR3 contains 18 residues. Germline CDR1 and CDR2: DFQATT and SNEGSKA (reference sequence). V shed 6 bases, J shed 2 bases, and the junction held 16 bases outside the gene matches. Written as DNA, the CDR3 is TGCAGTGCCCCAACACTAGCGGGGGGACCATCGCCACAAGAGACCCAGTACTTC. Its protein product is CSAPTLAGGPSPQETQYF.

This clonotype was observed many times. The rearrangement uses TRBV14 and TRBJ2-7; 7 bases align to TRBD1. The V segment lost 0 bases and the J segment 2 bases; nucleotides outside the gene matches: 4. CDR1 and CDR2 (germline): SGHDN, FVKESK. The CDR3 has 15 residues. The CDR3 loop reads CASSQDRTGTYEQYF. CDR3 coding DNA: TGTGCCAGCAGCCAAGACCGGACAGGCACCTACGAGCAGTACTTC.

With regard to this clonotype: A much larger clonotype is one base distant, so this may be a read error. V is TRBV7-4 and J is TRBJ2-5, with unresolved D. Germline CDR1 reads SGHVT; CDR2 reads SQSDAQ. The CDR3 covers 12 residues. V was clipped by 0 bases and J by 3 bases, with 2 bases between them. The CDR3 bases are TGTGCCAGCAGCTTAGCGAAAGAGACCCAGTACTTC. Translation: CASSLAKETQYF.

This clonotype was picked up many times. The V gene is TRBV7-2, the J gene TRBJ1-5, with a possible D match to TRBD1 (5 bases). The V gene's germline CDR1 is SGHTA and CDR2 FQGNSA. Trimming pared 5 bases from V and 5 bases from J, leaving 10 bases between. The CDR3 length is 13 residues. The CDR3 nucleotides read TGTGCCAGCAGCCCATCACAGGATCAGCCCCAGCATTTT. Amino acids: CASSPSQDQPQHF.

This clonotype appeared a few times. This sequence joins TRBV7-3 and TRBJ2-1; 8 positions match TRBD1. The CDR3 spans 15 residues. V was clipped by 6 bases and J by 0 bases; unmatched bases: 4. Germline CDR1 is SGHTA and CDR2 is FQGTGA. This CDR3 is CASSPQGVSYNEQFF. CDR3 DNA sequence: TGTGCCAGCAGTCCACAGGGGGTCTCCTACAATGAGCAGTTCTTC.

This clonotype was counted many times. This rearrangement joins TRBV12-3 or TRBV12-4 to TRBJ2-1, with TRBD2 matching 12 bases. The CDR3 is 14 residues long. V gave up 8 bases and J gave up 6 bases; unmatched junction bases: 5. CDR3 sequence (DNA): TGTGCCAGCCAGAGACTAGCGGGGGCCAATGAGCAGTTCTTC. This gives the protein CASQRLAGANEQFF.

This clonotype was counted many times. The chain uses TRBV7-2 and TRBJ1-5; no reliable D call. The CDR3 is 13 residues long. V was cut by 11 bases and J by 3 bases, with 14 bases left in between. Germline CDR1 and CDR2: SGHTA and FQGNSA. CDR3 sequence reads: CASKGEPNQPQHF. The DNA for the CDR3 is TGTGCCTCCAAGGGCGAACCCAATCAGCCCCAGCATTTT.

A remark on this clonotype: A much larger clone differs by one base, so this may be a read error. The CDR3 nucleotides read TGTGCCATCAGGTATCGGGAAAAACTGGTTTTT. It is translated as CAIRYREKLVF. The V gene is TRBV5-7, the J gene TRBJ1-4; D call uncertain. TRBV5-7 is placed among ORFs of uncertain function. The CDR3 has 11 residues.

V is TRBV7-3 and J is TRBJ1-6; TRBD1 aligns across 7 bases. CDR1 is SGHTA, CDR2 FQGTGA, per germline. The CDR3 consists of 14 residues. J gave up 8 bases and V 0 bases, and 1 base lay outside the gene matches. This CDR3 is CASSLTGGYSPLHF. The CDR3 DNA follows: TGTGCCAGCAGCTTAACAGGGGGCTATTCACCCCTCCACTTT.

This clonotype has at least ten counts. V and J are TRBV12-3 or TRBV12-4 and TRBJ2-1; 13 positions agree with TRBD2. CDR3 length: 15 residues. Unmatched junction bases numbered 7, after V lost 3 bases and J lost 11 bases. DNA of the CDR3: TGTGCCAGCAGTTTGGGGACTAGCGGGGCCGAGAAGCAGTTCTTC. It yields the protein CASSLGTSGAEKQFF.

This clonotype has at least ten counts. The V call is TRBV2, the J call TRBJ2-7; the D is unclear. The CDR3 is 13 amino acids. Germline CDR1 and CDR2: SNHLY and FYNNEI. The V end was cut by 4 bases, the J end by 5 bases, with 12 bases between. The CDR3 reads CASSAKGPHEQYF. The CDR3 region has the DNA TGTGCCAGCAGTGCTAAGGGCCCCCACGAGCAGTACTTC.

This rearrangement joins TRBV20-1 to TRBJ2-3; the D gene is possibly TRBD2 (5 bases). Germline V lookup: CDR1 DFQATT, CDR2 SNEGSKA (reference sequence). Trimming removed 7 bases at V and 0 bases at J, with 11 bases between. The CDR3 covers 13 residues. The CDR3 loop reads CSGRSQSTDTQYF. As DNA, the CDR3 is TGCAGTGGGAGGTCCCAAAGCACAGATACGCAGTATTTT.

The table lists this clonotype with many counts. The chain links TRBV7-2 to TRBJ2-3; TRBD2 might be the D (6 bases). The CDR3 totals 13 residues. Germline V lookup: CDR1 SGHTA, CDR2 FQGNSA. Between the trimmed V and J ends, which lost 5 bases and 5 bases, there was a span of 11 bases. CDR3 amino acids: CASSPPGLDTQYF. The CDR3 coding sequence is TGTGCCAGCAGCCCACCGGGACTAGATACGCAGTATTTT.

This clonotype was picked up many times. The J gene is TRBJ2-2, the V gene TRBV7-3; D is perhaps TRBD2 (5 bases). The germline V gene has CDR1 SGHTA and CDR2 FQGTGA. This CDR3 contains 14 residues. The V end lost 5 bases, the J end lost 1 base, and 8 bases lay between the germline ends. The CDR3 reads CASSPGLNTGELFF. DNA for the CDR3: TGTGCCAGCAGCCCCGGACTGAACACCGGGGAGCTGTTTTTT.

V is TRBV12-3 or TRBV12-4 and J is TRBJ2-7, with 11 bases fitting TRBD2. The CDR3 is 15 residues long. V shed 6 bases and J 0 bases; nucleotides not matched to a gene: 4. The CDR3 here is CASRKGTSGSYEQYF. CDR3 in DNA: TGTGCCAGCAGGAAGGGGACTAGCGGCTCCTACGAGCAGTACTTC.

This clonotype was observed a few times. CDR3 region: CASRGTSNEQFF. The CDR3 DNA follows: TGTGCCAGCAGGGGGACTAGCAATGAGCAGTTCTTC. V gene TRBV12-3 or TRBV12-4 combines with J gene TRBJ2-1; 8 bases line up with TRBD2. The ends lost 6 bases at V and 6 bases at J; junction bases unmatched: 1. This CDR3 spans 12 amino acids.